A single sample is the source of the 7 T cell receptor beta chains below, sequenced in a study of regulatory T cells in long-lasting Graves disease. To make TCR beta libraries, researchers used iRepertoire HTBI primers and Arm-PCR of CDR3 regions. MiXCR, run by TCRdb on the multiplex PCR reads, gives a single entry per CDR3 protein. Here the sample spans approximately 490,000 distinct CDR3 sequences, 16% being singletons. Time point meaning: newly diagnosed GD, antithyroid drugs for less than 3 months. TCR sequences were obtained from RNA taken from PBMCs. The data were also submitted as part of a second study, on T cells in Graves' hyperthyroidism and ophthalmopathy.

Sequenced here: peripheral blood mononuclear cells (PBMCs), sampled at new diagnosis, from a patient treated with antithyroid drugs. The receptors were sampled from a man between 35 and 55 years old with Graves disease.

J is TRBJ2-6 and V is TRBV19; D could derive from TRBD1 or TRBD2 (5 bases each). Trimming removed 8 bases at V and 1 base at J, with 15 bases between. Germline lookup yields CDR1 LNHDA and CDR2 SQIVND (reference sequence). The CDR3 length is 16 residues. The CDR3 loop reads CASRGTRVSGANVLTF. The CDR3 DNA sequence: TGTGCCAGTCGTGGGACGAGGGTGTCTGGGGCCAACGTCCTGACTTTC.

This clonotype has ten or more counts. V usage is TRBV30 and J usage is TRBJ2-7; 8 bases align to TRBD2. The CDR3 runs to 15 residues. Germline values: CDR1 GTSNPN, CDR2 SVGIG (reference sequence). The junction had 8 bases not matched to a gene; V was cut back by 0 bases and J by 4 bases. The CDR3 DNA sequence: TGTGCCTGGAGTGTACCGGGAGGGAGACCGTACGAGCAGTACTTC. Its translation is CAWSVPGGRPYEQYF.

The chain carries TRBV7-8 and TRBJ2-2, with D possibly being TRBD2 (5 bases). V dropped 2 bases and J dropped 8 bases, with 9 bases sitting between them. Germline-derived CDR1 and CDR2 are SGHVS and FQNEAQ. This CDR3 is 13 amino acids long. As DNA, the CDR3 is TGTGCCAGCAGCTTAATACTAGGGGGGGAGCTGTTTTTT. The encoded protein is CASSLILGGELFF.

This clonotype was observed many times. The chain's CDR3 is CASSEEGQGTDTQYF. The CDR3 DNA reads as TGTGCCAGCAGTGAAGAGGGACAGGGCACAGATACGCAGTATTTT. The J gene is TRBJ2-3, the V gene TRBV6-1, with TRBD1 identical over 8 bases. The CDR3 sequence is 15 residues long. With V trimmed by 1 base and J by 1 base, 1 base remained unmatched. Per the germline V gene, CDR1 is MNHNS and CDR2 is SASEGT.

This clonotype has ten or more counts. The chain couples TRBV18 to TRBJ2-5, with TRBD2 as a possible D gene (5 bases). This CDR3 is 13 amino acids long. The germline V gene has CDR1 KGHSH and CDR2 LQKENI. Trimming took 8 bases from V and 3 from J, leaving 13 bases between them. CDR3 residues: CASSPGLEETQYF. The CDR3 DNA follows: TGTGCCAGCAGCCCCGGACTGGAAGAGACCCAGTACTTC.

This clonotype showed up many times. The chain recombines TRBV24-1 with TRBJ2-3; 7 bases fit TRBD2. The V segment lost 4 bases and the J segment 0 bases; nucleotides outside the gene matches: 3. Looked up from germline, CDR1 is KGHDR and CDR2 is SFDVKD. The CDR3 sequence is 15 residues long. As DNA, the CDR3 is TGTGCCACCAGTGAAGGTAGCGGGAGCACAGATACGCAGTATTTT. Amino acid sequence: CATSEGSGSTDTQYF.

This clonotype was detected only a few times. The V gene is TRBV30, the J gene TRBJ2-3, with D possibly being TRBD1 (6 bases). Germline V CDR1 and CDR2: GTSNPN, SVGIG (reference sequence). The CDR3 has 15 residues. V shed 0 bases and J shed 3 bases, with 13 bases lying between them. Here the CDR3 reads CAWSVPTGSTDTQYF. The CDR3 DNA follows: TGTGCCTGGAGTGTACCCACAGGGAGTACAGATACGCAGTATTTT.